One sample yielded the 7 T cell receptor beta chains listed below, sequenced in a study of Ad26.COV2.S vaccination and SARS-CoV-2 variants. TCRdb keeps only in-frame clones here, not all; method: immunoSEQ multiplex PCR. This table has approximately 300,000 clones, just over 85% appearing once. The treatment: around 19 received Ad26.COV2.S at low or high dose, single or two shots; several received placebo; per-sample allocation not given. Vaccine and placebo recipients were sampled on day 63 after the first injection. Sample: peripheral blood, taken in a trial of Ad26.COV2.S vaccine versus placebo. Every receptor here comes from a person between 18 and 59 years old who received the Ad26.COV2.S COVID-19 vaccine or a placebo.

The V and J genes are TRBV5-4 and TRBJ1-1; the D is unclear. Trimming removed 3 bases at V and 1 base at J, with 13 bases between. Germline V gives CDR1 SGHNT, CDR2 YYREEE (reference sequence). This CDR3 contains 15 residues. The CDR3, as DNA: TGTGCCAGCAGCTACTACGGGGTCAGGAACACTGAAGCTTTCTTT. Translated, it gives CASSYYGVRNTEAFF.

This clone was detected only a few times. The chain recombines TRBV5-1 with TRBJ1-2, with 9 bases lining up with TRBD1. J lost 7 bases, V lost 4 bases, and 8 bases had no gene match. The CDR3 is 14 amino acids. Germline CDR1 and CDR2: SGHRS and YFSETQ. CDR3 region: CASSGGQGLSGYTF. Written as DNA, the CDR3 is TGCGCCAGCAGCGGGGGACAGGGTCTCAGTGGCTACACCTTC.

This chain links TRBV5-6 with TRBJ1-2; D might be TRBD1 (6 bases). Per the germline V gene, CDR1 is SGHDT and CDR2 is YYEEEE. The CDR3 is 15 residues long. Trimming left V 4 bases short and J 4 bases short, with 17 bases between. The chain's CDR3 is CASSPGPSGAYGYTF. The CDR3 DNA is TGTGCCAGCAGCCCCGGGCCCTCAGGGGCCTATGGCTACACCTTC.

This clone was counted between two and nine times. CDR3 region: CASSVRAGQGSMGGELFF. The CDR3 DNA reads as TGTGCCAGCAGCGTCCGAGCCGGACAGGGGTCCATGGGCGGGGAGCTGTTTTTT. The gene calls are TRBV9 and TRBJ2-2; 9 bases align to TRBD1. The length of the CDR3 is 18 residues. CDR1 and CDR2 (germline): SGDLS, YYNGEE. The J segment lost 7 bases and the V segment lost 2 bases, leaving 15 bases of the junction unmatched.

CDR3 in DNA: TGTGCCAGTAGTATCGGGACAAGGGGTAACACCATATATTTT. This gives the protein CASSIGTRGNTIYF. The rearrangement joins TRBV19 to TRBJ1-3, with a weak D call TRBD1 (6 bases). The V and J ends lost 3 bases and 7 bases respectively, with 13 bases between them. CDR3 length equals 14 residues. Germline lookup yields CDR1 LNHDA and CDR2 SQIVND (reference sequence).

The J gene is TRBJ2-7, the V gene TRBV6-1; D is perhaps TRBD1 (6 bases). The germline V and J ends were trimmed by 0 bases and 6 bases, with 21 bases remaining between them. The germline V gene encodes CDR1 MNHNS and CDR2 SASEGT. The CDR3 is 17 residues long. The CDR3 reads CASSEAVPLQGAREQYF. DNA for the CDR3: TGTGCCAGCAGTGAAGCAGTGCCCTTACAGGGAGCGCGCGAGCAGTACTTC.

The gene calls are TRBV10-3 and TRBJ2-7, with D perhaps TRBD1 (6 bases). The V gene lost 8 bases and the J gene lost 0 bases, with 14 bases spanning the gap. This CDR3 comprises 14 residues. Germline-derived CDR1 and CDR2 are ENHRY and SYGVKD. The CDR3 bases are TGTGCCATCTCTGGGGGCAGGGGCTCCTACGAGCAGTACTTC. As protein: CAISGGRGSYEQYF.